A selection of T cell receptor beta chains follows, all from one sample in a study of type 1 and type 2 diabetes patients. From the multiplex PCR reads, TCRdb called clonotypes with MiXCR, one entry per CDR3 protein. The sample lists approximately 260,000 distinct CDR3 sequences, more than 45% seen once, with 12% to 15% in the top ten. Sequenced input: peripheral blood mononuclear cells (PBMCs). These receptors originate from a man between 18 and 29 years old with type 2 diabetes. Both conserved end residues are part of each CDR3. A D gene is named only where the DNA matches it firmly. Rows give clone size only sometimes, using once, few, many, or a class for an expanded clone.

D gene,J gene,clone size,V gene,CDR3 protein,CDR3 DNA
TRBD2,TRBJ2-3,-,TRBV9,CASSVNPTTSGQPSTDTQYF,TGTGCCAGCAGCGTGAACCCCACAACTAGCGGGCAGCCTAGCACAGATACGCAGTATTTT
-,TRBJ2-7,few,TRBV25-1,CASSSRTGYEQYF,TGTGCCAGCAGTTCCCGGACCGGATACGAGCAGTACTTC
TRBD1,TRBJ2-7,-,TRBV2,CASRSGTGRYEQYF,TGTGCCAGCAGATCCGGGACAGGGCGGTACGAGCAGTACTTC
-,TRBJ2-7,-,TRBV14,CASSQATALYF,TGTGCCAGCAGCCAAGCCACAGCATTGTACTTC
-,TRBJ2-1,-,TRBV19,CASSIGEWAYNEQFF,TGTGCCAGTAGTATAGGGGAGTGGGCCTACAATGAGCAGTTCTTC
-,TRBJ2-7,-,TRBV10-3,CAISQRVAYEQYF,TGTGCCATCAGCCAACGGGTGGCCTACGAGCAGTACTTC
-,TRBJ1-1,few,TRBV7-2,CASSLRHLSTEAFF,TGTGCCAGCAGCCTACGGCACTTGAGCACTGAAGCTTTCTTT
-,TRBJ1-2,-,TRBV19,CASKSGTDYGYTF,TGTGCCTCAAAATCCGGGACCGACTATGGCTACACCTTC
-,TRBJ2-3,-,TRBV24-1,CATSESGWSTDTQYF,TGTGCCACCAGTGAGTCAGGCTGGAGCACAGATACGCAGTATTTT
-,TRBJ2-1,-,TRBV5-1,CASSFPRESSYNEQFF,TGCGCCAGCAGCTTTCCTCGGGAGAGCTCCTACAATGAGCAGTTCTTC
-,TRBJ1-1,few,TRBV7-2,CASSLAVYRALDTEAFF,TGTGCCAGCAGCTTAGCTGTTTACAGGGCGTTGGACACTGAAGCTTTCTTT
TRBD2,TRBJ2-2,-,TRBV5-1,CASSPEPGGSTGELFF,TGCGCCAGCAGCCCAGAACCGGGAGGGAGCACCGGGGAGCTGTTTTTT
TRBD2,TRBJ2-7,once,TRBV4-3,CASSQSGGVYEQYF,TGCGCCAGCAGCCAAAGCGGGGGGGTCTACGAGCAGTACTTC
-,TRBJ1-5,-,TRBV12-5,CATLDSLVGNQPQHF,TGTGCTACTCTGGACAGCTTGGTGGGCAATCAGCCCCAGCATTTT
-,TRBJ2-6,-,TRBV6-4,CASSLHPTGANVLTF,TGTGCCAGCAGTTTGCACCCTACTGGGGCCAACGTCCTGACTTTC
TRBD1,TRBJ2-7,-,TRBV2,CASSFDRGDTYEQYF,TGTGCCAGCAGTTTCGACAGGGGGGATACCTACGAGCAGTACTTC
-,TRBJ1-1,few,TRBV20-1,CSAADGHTEAFF,TGCAGTGCCGCGGACGGTCACACTGAAGCTTTCTTT
TRBD2,TRBJ2-3,-,TRBV12-5,CASGSGLAGSTDTQYF,TGTGCTAGTGGTTCTGGGCTAGCGGGCAGCACAGATACGCAGTATTTT
TRBD1,TRBJ1-4,-,TRBV9,CASSASGTGYEKLFF,TGTGCCAGCAGCGCCTCCGGGACAGGGTATGAAAAACTGTTTTTT
TRBD1,TRBJ2-5,-,TRBV29-1,CSAIQGAQETQYF,TGCAGCGCAATTCAGGGGGCCCAAGAGACCCAGTACTTC
-,TRBJ2-2,-,TRBV10-2,CASTGSANTGELFF,TGTGCCAGCACAGGATCCGCGAACACCGGGGAGCTGTTTTTT
TRBD1,TRBJ1-6,-,TRBV6-2/TRBV6-3,CASSQRTGNQRNSPLHF,TGTGCCAGCAGTCAAAGGACAGGGAATCAGCGGAATTCACCCCTCCACTTT
-,TRBJ1-4,-,TRBV2,CASSFRAFNEKLFF,TGTGCCAGCAGTTTCAGGGCCTTTAATGAAAAACTGTTTTTT
-,TRBJ1-1,once,TRBV19,CASQWQRNTEAFF,TGTGCCAGTCAATGGCAGAGGAACACTGAAGCTTTCTTT
-,TRBJ1-6,few,TRBV20-1,CSARDRTGSPLHF,TGCAGTGCTAGAGACCGAACAGGTTCACCCCTCCACTTT
TRBD2,TRBJ2-7,-,TRBV7-3,CASSFIPGTSGSDEQYF,TGTGCCAGCAGTTTCATCCCCGGGACTAGCGGGAGCGACGAGCAGTACTTC
TRBD1,TRBJ1-2,-,TRBV2,CASSLQEGAYGYTF,TGTGCCAGCAGTCTCCAGGAGGGGGCCTATGGCTACACCTTC
-,TRBJ2-7,once,TRBV12-3/TRBV12-4,CASSFLSSYEQYF,TGTGCCAGCAGTTTTTTGAGCTCCTACGAGCAGTACTTC
TRBD1,TRBJ2-2,-,TRBV7-8,CASRLTGGNTGELFF,TGTGCCAGCAGATTGACAGGGGGGAACACCGGGGAGCTGTTTTTT
TRBD1,TRBJ1-1,-,TRBV25-1,CASSEYRQGRRLNTEAFF,TGTGCCAGCAGTGAATACCGACAGGGGAGGAGGCTGAACACTGAAGCTTTCTTT
TRBD2,TRBJ2-3,-,TRBV7-3,CASSSNSGRVKDTQYF,TGTGCCAGCAGCTCAAATAGCGGGAGGGTTAAAGATACGCAGTATTTT
-,TRBJ1-5,-,TRBV2,CAISKSGNQGTSNQPQHF,TGTGCCATCAGTAAGTCTGGTAACCAGGGGACTAGCAATCAGCCCCAGCATTTT